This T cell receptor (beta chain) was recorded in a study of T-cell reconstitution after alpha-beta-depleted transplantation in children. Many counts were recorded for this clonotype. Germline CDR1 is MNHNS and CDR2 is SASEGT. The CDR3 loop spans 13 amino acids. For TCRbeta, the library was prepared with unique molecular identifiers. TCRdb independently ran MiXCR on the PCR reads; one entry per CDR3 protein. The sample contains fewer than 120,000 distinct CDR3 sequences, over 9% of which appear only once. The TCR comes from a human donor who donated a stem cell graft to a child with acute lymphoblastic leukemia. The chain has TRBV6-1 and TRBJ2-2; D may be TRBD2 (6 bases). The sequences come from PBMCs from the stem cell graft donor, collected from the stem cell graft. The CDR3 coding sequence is TGTGCGGCCGGGACTCGTTACACCGGGGAGCTGTTTTTT. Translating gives CAAGTRYTGELFF.